This TCR beta chain was recovered during a study of vaccination effects on CD4 cells after COVID-19. Findings and caveats of the study: Convalescent patients numbered few in the study; early post-infection timepoints were missing entirely.

TCRdb's table, derived via immunoSEQ multiplex PCR, lists solely in-frame clones and lacks some. This sample carries fewer than 35,000 clones, over 70% of them seen once, and the ten largest clones take about 14%. This CDR3 is built from 16 residues. V shed 0 bases and J 8 bases; nucleotides not matched to a gene: 9. Per germline, CDR1 MNHEY and CDR2 SMNVEV (reference sequence). Prior to sequencing, the ViraFEST assay stimulated PBMC with viral peptide pools, which expanded the antigen-specific CD4+ T cells. On day 10 of culture, CD4+ T cells were separated out. As their vaccination, participants received two doses of either BNT162b2 or mRNA-1273. The study found no prior SARS-CoV-2 infection in the vaccine recipients, who tested negative for nucleocapsid antibodies. After 1.5 million to 2 million PBMC were placed in each well, they were cultured with about 10 IU/ml IL-2 and roughly 10 ug/ml peptides. Researchers swapped half the medium for IL-2 medium on both days 3 and 7.

Notes on this clone: Its antigen is unidentified.

The starting material was CD4+ T cells from PBMCs cultured with HCoV-229E spike peptides, obtained after COVID-19 vaccination. This chain links TRBV27 with TRBJ2-1; 8 bases align to TRBD2. The receptor was isolated from a human donor who received a COVID-19 vaccine. The CDR3 spells CASSLSPDGGAYEQFF. CDR3 in DNA: TGTGCCAGCAGTTTATCCCCTGACGGGGGGGCTTATGAGCAGTTCTTC.